One TCR beta chain is described in this entry. Distinct nucleotide sequences in the sample also encode this CDR3. Trimming removed 4 bases at V and 4 bases at J, with 5 bases between. Looked up from germline, CDR1 is LGHDT and CDR2 is YNNKEL (reference sequence). The CDR3 contains 12 residues. This record belongs to a study of blood T cell repertoires in COVID-19. In the authors' workflow: Cell counts per sample came from amplifying reference gene primers. This table comes from immunoSEQ multiplex PCR, and its TCRdb copy is limited to in-frame clones, with some not included. V and J calls and clone size are as listed in that table; D and trimming were resolved from the DNA. The table includes some 130,000 clones, about 78% detected once.

The rearrangement uses TRBV3-1 (or the pseudogene TRBV3-2) and TRBJ1-3; D unclear. This clonotype originated in a man between 60 and 75 years old who had recovered from COVID-19. Material: peripheral blood. CDR3 DNA sequence: TGTGCCAGCAGCCCGTCCGGAAACACCATATATTTT. Amino acid sequence: CASSPSGNTIYF.